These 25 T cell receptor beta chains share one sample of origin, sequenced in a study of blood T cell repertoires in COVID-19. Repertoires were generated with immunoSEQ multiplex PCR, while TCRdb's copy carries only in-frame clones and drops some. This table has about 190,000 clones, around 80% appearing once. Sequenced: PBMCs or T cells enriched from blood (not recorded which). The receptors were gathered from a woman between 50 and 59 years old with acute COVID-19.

CDR3 sequence reads: CASSFYSGGRVETQYF. CDR3 coding DNA: TGTGCCAGCAGCTTCTATTCCGGGGGGCGGGTAGAGACCCAGTACTTC. The chain has TRBV5-6 and TRBJ2-5; maybe TRBD2 (7 bases). Germline V gives CDR1 SGHDT, CDR2 YYEEEE. The CDR3 is made up of 16 amino acids. V dropped 2 bases and J dropped 4 bases, with 18 bases sitting between them.

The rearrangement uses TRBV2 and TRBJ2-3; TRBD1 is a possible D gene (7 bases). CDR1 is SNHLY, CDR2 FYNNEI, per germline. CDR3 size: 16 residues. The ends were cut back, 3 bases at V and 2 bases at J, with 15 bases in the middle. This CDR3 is CASSEQTGTFTDTQYF. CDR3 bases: TGTGCCAGCAGTGAGCAGACAGGGACTTTCACAGATACGCAGTATTTT.

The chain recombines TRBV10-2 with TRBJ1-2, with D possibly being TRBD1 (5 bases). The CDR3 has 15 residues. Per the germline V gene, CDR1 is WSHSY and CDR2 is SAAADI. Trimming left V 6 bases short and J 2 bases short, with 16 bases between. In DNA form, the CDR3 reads TGCGCCAGCAGCCCCTTTGGGACTGCGAACTATGGCTACACCTTC. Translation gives CASSPFGTANYGYTF.

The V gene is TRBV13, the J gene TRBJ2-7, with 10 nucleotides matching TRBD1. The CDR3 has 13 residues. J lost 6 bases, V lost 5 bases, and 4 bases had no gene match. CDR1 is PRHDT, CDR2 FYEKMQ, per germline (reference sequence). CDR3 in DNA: TGTGCCAGCAGCCCTAGGACAGGGGGCGAGCAGTACGTC. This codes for CASSPRTGGEQYV.

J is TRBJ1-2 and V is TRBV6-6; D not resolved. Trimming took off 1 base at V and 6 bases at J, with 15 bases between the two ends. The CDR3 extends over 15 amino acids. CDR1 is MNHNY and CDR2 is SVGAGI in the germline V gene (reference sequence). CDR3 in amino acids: CASSYLGTPENGYTF. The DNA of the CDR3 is TGTGCCAGCAGTTACTTGGGCACCCCCGAGAATGGCTACACCTTC.

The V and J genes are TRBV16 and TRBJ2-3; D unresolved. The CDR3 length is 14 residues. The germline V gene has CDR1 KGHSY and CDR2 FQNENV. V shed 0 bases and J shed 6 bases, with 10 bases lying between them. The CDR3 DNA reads TGTGCCAGCAGCCAATCGACCCCCAGGGATACGCAGTATTTT. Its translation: CASSQSTPRDTQYF.

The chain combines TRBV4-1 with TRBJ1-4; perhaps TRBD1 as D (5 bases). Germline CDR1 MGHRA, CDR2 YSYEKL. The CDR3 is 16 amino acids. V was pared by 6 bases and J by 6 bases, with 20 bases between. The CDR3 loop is CASSRPPGVRDEKLFF. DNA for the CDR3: TGCGCCAGCAGTCGCCCCCCGGGGGTGAGGGATGAAAAACTGTTTTTT.

The CDR3 protein is CASSVEETGVYGYTF. The CDR3 coding sequence is TGTGCCAGCAGCGTAGAGGAGACAGGTGTCTATGGCTACACCTTC. This sequence joins TRBV9 and TRBJ1-2; maybe TRBD1 (6 bases). V gave up 0 bases and J gave up 4 bases, with 13 bases separating them. Germline V gene data show CDR1 as SGDLS and CDR2 as YYNGEE. The CDR3 consists of 15 residues.

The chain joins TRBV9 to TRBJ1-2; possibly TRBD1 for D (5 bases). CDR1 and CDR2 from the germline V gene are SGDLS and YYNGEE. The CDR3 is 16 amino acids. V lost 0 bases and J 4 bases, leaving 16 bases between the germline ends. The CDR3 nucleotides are TGTGCCAGCAGCGTAGGAAGGGCAGGGAAGGTCTATGGCTACACCTTC. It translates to CASSVGRAGKVYGYTF.

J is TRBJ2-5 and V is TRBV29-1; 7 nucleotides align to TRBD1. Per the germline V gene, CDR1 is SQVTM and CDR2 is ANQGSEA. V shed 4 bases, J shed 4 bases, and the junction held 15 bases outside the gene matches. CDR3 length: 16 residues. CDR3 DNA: TGCAGCGTTGTCCGCTCCGGGACAGCTGGCGGAGAGACCCAGTACTTC. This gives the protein CSVVRSGTAGGETQYF.

The CDR3, as DNA: TGTGCCAGCATTCTGGGCGCTCGCACCGGGGAGCTGTTTTTT. Translation gives CASILGARTGELFF. The gene calls are TRBV2 and TRBJ2-2; D call uncertain. Germline values: CDR1 SNHLY, CDR2 FYNNEI. This CDR3 is 14 amino acids long. V dropped 7 bases and J dropped 4 bases, with 13 bases sitting between them.

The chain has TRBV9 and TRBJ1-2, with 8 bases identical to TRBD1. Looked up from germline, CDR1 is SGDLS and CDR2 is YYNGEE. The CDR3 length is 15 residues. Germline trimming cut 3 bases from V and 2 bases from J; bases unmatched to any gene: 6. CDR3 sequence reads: CASSEYRGNNYGYTF. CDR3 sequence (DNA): TGTGCCAGCAGCGAGTACAGGGGGAACAACTATGGCTACACCTTC.

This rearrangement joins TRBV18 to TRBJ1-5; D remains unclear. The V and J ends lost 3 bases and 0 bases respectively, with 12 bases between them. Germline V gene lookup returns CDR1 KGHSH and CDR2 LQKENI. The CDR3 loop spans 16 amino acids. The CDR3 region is CASSPSAGYSNQPQHF. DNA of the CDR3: TGTGCCAGCTCACCTTCGGCAGGATATAGCAATCAGCCCCAGCATTTT.

In DNA, the CDR3 is TGTGCCAGTACTCAAGACAGAGCAACTAATGAAAAACTGTTTTTT. Amino acids: CASTQDRATNEKLFF. This sequence joins TRBV19 and TRBJ1-4; tentatively, D is TRBD1 (5 bases). There are 15 residues in the CDR3. CDR1 is LNHDA and CDR2 is SQIVND in the germline V gene (reference sequence). V gave up 7 bases and J gave up 0 bases, with 12 bases separating them.

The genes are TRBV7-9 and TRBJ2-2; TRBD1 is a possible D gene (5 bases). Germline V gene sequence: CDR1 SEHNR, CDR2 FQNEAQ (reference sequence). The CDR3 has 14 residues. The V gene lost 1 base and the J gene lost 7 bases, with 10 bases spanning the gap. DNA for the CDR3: TGTGCCAGCAGCTTAGGACAGTCGGGCGGGGAGCTGTTTTTT. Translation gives CASSLGQSGGELFF.

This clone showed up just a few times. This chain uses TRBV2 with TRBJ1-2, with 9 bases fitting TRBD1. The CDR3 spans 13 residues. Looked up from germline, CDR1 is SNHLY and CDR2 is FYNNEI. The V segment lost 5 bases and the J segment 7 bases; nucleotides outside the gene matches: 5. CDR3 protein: CASSQQGALGYTF. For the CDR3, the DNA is TGTGCCAGCAGTCAACAGGGGGCGCTTGGCTACACCTTC.

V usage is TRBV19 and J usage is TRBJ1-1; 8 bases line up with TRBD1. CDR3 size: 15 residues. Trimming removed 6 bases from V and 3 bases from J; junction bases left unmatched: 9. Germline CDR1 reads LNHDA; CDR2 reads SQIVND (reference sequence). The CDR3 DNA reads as TGTGCCAGTAGCAAGGACAGGGACGGGGACACTGAAGCTTTCTTT. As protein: CASSKDRDGDTEAFF. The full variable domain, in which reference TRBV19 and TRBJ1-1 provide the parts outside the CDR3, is DGGITQSPKYLFRKEGQNVTLSCEQNLNHDAMYWYRQDPGQGLRLIYYSQIVNDFQKGDIAEGYSVSREKKESFPLTVTSAQKNPTAFYLCASSKDRDGDTEAFFGQGTRLTVV.

CDR3 sequence (DNA): TGTGCCAGCAGTTTACCCCTTGGGGGGTTCGGGGGGAGTAGCTATGGTGGCTACACCTTC. It encodes CASSLPLGGFGGSSYGGYTF. This chain joins TRBV28 and TRBJ1-2; weak D call: TRBD1 (5 bases). V was cut by 2 bases and J by 7 bases, with 32 bases left in between. CDR1 is MDHEN and CDR2 is SYDVKM in the germline V gene. The CDR3 has 20 residues.

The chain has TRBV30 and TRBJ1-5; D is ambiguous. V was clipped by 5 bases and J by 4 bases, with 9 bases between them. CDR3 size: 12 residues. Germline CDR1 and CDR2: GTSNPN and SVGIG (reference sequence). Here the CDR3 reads CAWSGLNQPQHF. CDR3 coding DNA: TGTGCCTGGTCCGGACTAAATCAGCCCCAGCATTTT.

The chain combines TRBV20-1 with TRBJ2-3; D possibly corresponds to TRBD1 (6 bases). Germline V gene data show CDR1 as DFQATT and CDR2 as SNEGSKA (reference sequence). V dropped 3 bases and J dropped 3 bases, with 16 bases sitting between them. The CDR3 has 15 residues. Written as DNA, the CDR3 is TGCAGTGCTAGTCCGCGGTCAGGGGAGACAGATACGCAGTATTTT. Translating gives CSASPRSGETDTQYF.

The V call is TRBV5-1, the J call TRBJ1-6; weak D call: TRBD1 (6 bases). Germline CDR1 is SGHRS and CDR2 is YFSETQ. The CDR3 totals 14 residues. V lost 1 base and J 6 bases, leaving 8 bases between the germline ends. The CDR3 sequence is CASSLTGINSPLHF. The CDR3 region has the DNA TGCGCCAGCAGCTTGACAGGGATTAATTCACCCCTCCACTTT.

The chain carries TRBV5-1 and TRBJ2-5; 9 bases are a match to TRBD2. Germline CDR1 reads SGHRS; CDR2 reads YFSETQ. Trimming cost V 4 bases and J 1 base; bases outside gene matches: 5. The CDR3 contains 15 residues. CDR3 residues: CASSMTSGSQETQYF. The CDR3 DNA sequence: TGCGCCAGCAGCATGACTAGCGGATCCCAAGAGACCCAGTACTTC.

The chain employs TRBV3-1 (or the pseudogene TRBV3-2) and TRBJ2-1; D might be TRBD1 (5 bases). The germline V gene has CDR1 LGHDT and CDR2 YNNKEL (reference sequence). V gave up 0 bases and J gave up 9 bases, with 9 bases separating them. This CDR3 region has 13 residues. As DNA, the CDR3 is TGTGCCAGCAGCCAAGAAGGGGCCGGTGAGCAGTTCTTC. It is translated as CASSQEGAGEQFF.

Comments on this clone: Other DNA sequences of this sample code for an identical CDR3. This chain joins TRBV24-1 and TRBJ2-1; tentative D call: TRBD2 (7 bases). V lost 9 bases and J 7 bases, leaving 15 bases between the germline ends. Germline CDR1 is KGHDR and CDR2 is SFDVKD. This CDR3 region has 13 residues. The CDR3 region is CATSRGGGNEQFF. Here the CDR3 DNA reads TGTGCCACCTCTAGGGGAGGGGGAAATGAGCAGTTCTTC.

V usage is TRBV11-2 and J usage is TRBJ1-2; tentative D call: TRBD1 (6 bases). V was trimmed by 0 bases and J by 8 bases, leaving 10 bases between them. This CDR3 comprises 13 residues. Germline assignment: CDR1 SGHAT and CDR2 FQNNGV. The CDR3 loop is CASSLDLGQGYTF. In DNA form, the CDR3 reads TGTGCCAGCAGCTTAGACCTAGGACAGGGCTACACCTTC.